A selection of T cell receptor beta chains follows, all from one sample in a study of blood T cell repertoires in COVID-19. Libraries were prepared by immunoSEQ multiplex PCR; TCRdb keeps only in-frame clonotypes and omits some of them. The sample includes approximately 360,000 clones, 70% to 90% of them seen just once. Sequencing was performed on peripheral blood. The receptors here all came from a man aged 35 to 55 with acute or convalescent COVID-19. The CDR3 runs from the conserved cysteine through the conserved F or W. The D gene is left open where the match is weak. Not all rows give a size; the values are once, few, many and, for expanded clones, a class.

V: TRBV7-9; size: few; D: NA; J: TRBJ2-3; CDR3: CASKGGAVGTDTQYF; DNA: TGTGCCAGCAAGGGTGGGGCTGTAGGCACAGATACGCAGTATTTT
V: TRBV9; size: NA; D: TRBD2; J: TRBJ2-5; CDR3: CASSVGLAGEAGETQYF; DNA: TGTGCCAGCAGCGTAGGACTAGCGGGAGAGGCAGGAGAGACCCAGTACTTC
V: TRBV6-1; size: NA; D: NA; J: TRBJ1-1; CDR3: CASSETKEAFF; DNA: TGTGCCAGCAGTGAAACTAAAGAAGCTTTCTTT
V: TRBV3-1/TRBV3-2; size: NA; D: TRBD2; J: TRBJ2-2; CDR3: CASSASGSFSTGELFF; DNA: TGTGCCAGCAGCGCTAGCGGGAGTTTCTCTACCGGGGAGCTGTTTTTT
V: TRBV12-3/TRBV12-4; size: NA; D: NA; J: TRBJ1-2; CDR3: CASSWAGPFGYTF; DNA: TGTGCCAGCAGTTGGGCAGGGCCATTCGGCTACACCTTC
V: TRBV18; size: NA; D: NA; J: TRBJ1-2; CDR3: CASSPAALYGYTF; DNA: TGTGCCAGCTCTCCCGCGGCCTTATATGGCTACACCTTC
V: TRBV4-1; size: NA; D: TRBD2; J: TRBJ2-1; CDR3: CASSQALGRGDYNEQFF; DNA: TGCGCCAGCAGCCAAGCCCTCGGGAGGGGGGACTACAATGAGCAGTTCTTC
V: TRBV6-5; size: NA; D: NA; J: TRBJ2-7; CDR3: CASSLNDGSYEQYF; DNA: TGTGCCAGCAGCCTAAATGACGGGTCCTACGAGCAGTACTTC
V: TRBV15; size: NA; D: NA; J: TRBJ1-2; CDR3: CATSPSLVYGYTF; DNA: TGTGCCACCAGCCCCTCGTTAGTCTATGGCTACACCTTC
V: TRBV28; size: once; D: NA; J: TRBJ2-7; CDR3: CASSHSYEQYF; DNA: TGTGCCAGCAGCCACTCCTACGAGCAGTACTTC
V: TRBV5-1; size: NA; D: TRBD1; J: TRBJ1-1; CDR3: CASSPGTGGNEAFF; DNA: TGCGCCAGCAGCCCCGGGACAGGGGGCAATGAAGCTTTCTTT
V: TRBV7-6; size: NA; D: NA; J: TRBJ2-1; CDR3: CASSLWARTNEQFF; DNA: TGTGCCAGCAGCCTCTGGGCTCGCACCAATGAGCAGTTCTTC
V: TRBV5-6; size: NA; D: TRBD2; J: TRBJ2-7; CDR3: CASSARLAPYEQYF; DNA: TGTGCCAGCAGCGCACGACTAGCGCCCTACGAGCAGTACTTC
V: TRBV2; size: NA; D: TRBD2; J: TRBJ2-1; CDR3: CASSEVGTSGYWDEQFF; DNA: TGTGCCAGCAGTGAAGTCGGGACTAGCGGGTACTGGGATGAGCAGTTCTTC
V: TRBV5-4; size: NA; D: NA; J: TRBJ2-7; CDR3: CASSIGDTYEQYF; DNA: TGTGCCAGCAGCATAGGGGACACCTACGAGCAGTACTTC
V: TRBV28; size: NA; D: NA; J: TRBJ1-5; CDR3: CASQMGRGYSNQPQHF; DNA: TGTGCCAGTCAGATGGGCAGGGGTTATAGCAATCAGCCCCAGCATTTT
V: TRBV30; size: NA; D: TRBD1; J: TRBJ2-1; CDR3: CASSGTGGWRGGNEQFF; DNA: TGTGCCTCCTCCGGGACAGGGGGTTGGAGGGGGGGCAATGAGCAGTTCTTC
V: TRBV30; size: NA; D: NA; J: TRBJ2-1; CDR3: CAWSSQEGVKYEQFF; DNA: TGTGCCTGGAGTTCCCAAGAGGGAGTTAAGTATGAGCAGTTCTTC
V: TRBV4-2; size: NA; D: TRBD1; J: TRBJ2-2; CDR3: CASSPKTGIGELFF; DNA: TGTGCCAGCAGCCCCAAGACAGGGATCGGGGAGCTGTTTTTT
V: TRBV7-9; size: NA; D: NA; J: TRBJ1-4; CDR3: CASSLKAGKATNEKLFF; DNA: TGTGCCAGCAGCTTAAAGGCGGGCAAAGCAACTAATGAAAAACTGTTTTTT
V: TRBV5-8; size: NA; D: NA; J: TRBJ1-2; CDR3: CASSGTQGGYGYTF; DNA: TGTGCCAGCAGTGGGACACAGGGCGGCTATGGCTACACCTTC
V: TRBV30; size: few; D: NA; J: TRBJ1-5; CDR3: CAWDDMFSNQPQHF; DNA: TGTGCCTGGGATGACATGTTTAGCAATCAGCCCCAGCATTTT
V: TRBV30; size: NA; D: NA; J: TRBJ1-2; CDR3: CAFYRDGYTF; DNA: TGTGCCTTCTACAGGGATGGCTACACCTTC
V: TRBV7-8; size: NA; D: NA; J: TRBJ1-1; CDR3: CASSSTALNTEAFF; DNA: TGTGCCAGCAGCTCGACAGCACTCAACACTGAAGCTTTCTTT
V: TRBV28; size: NA; D: NA; J: TRBJ1-2; CDR3: CASSLWRGPINYGYTF; DNA: TGTGCCAGCAGTTTATGGCGGGGGCCGATTAACTATGGCTACACCTTC
V: TRBV30; size: NA; D: TRBD1; J: TRBJ2-7; CDR3: CAWQNRGDSEQYF; DNA: TGTGCCTGGCAGAACAGGGGAGATAGCGAGCAGTACTTC
V: TRBV28; size: few; D: NA; J: TRBJ2-2; CDR3: CASSFRVNTGELFF; DNA: TGTGCCAGCAGTTTTCGAGTGAACACCGGGGAGCTGTTTTTT
V: TRBV27; size: NA; D: NA; J: TRBJ2-7; CDR3: CASSLGFQASYEQYF; DNA: TGTGCCAGCAGTTTAGGCTTCCAGGCCTCCTACGAGCAGTACTTC
V: TRBV4-1; size: NA; D: NA; J: TRBJ1-1; CDR3: CASSQVSGLF; DNA: TGCGCCAGCAGCCAAGTCTCAGGGCTCTTT
V: TRBV13; size: NA; D: NA; J: TRBJ1-1; CDR3: CASKIGGKNTEAFF; DNA: TGTGCCAGCAAAATTGGTGGCAAGAACACTGAAGCTTTCTTT
V: TRBV19; size: NA; D: NA; J: TRBJ1-2; CDR3: CASSTRVDSPYGYTF; DNA: TGTGCCAGTAGTACTCGAGTTGACAGCCCCTATGGCTACACCTTC
V: TRBV28; size: NA; D: NA; J: TRBJ1-5; CDR3: CASSKQGNSNQPQHF; DNA: TGTGCCAGCAGTAAACAGGGTAATAGCAATCAGCCCCAGCATTTT
V: TRBV5-1; size: NA; D: TRBD1; J: TRBJ1-6; CDR3: CASRPFLTGGNSPLHF; DNA: TGCGCCAGCAGGCCTTTCCTGACAGGGGGCAATTCACCCCTCCACTTT
V: TRBV25-1; size: NA; D: NA; J: TRBJ1-2; CDR3: CASRRQGYGYTF; DNA: TGTGCCAGCAGACGTCAGGGTTATGGCTACACCTTC
V: TRBV2; size: NA; D: NA; J: TRBJ2-1; CDR3: CASTASEVGGEQFF; DNA: TGTGCCAGCACTGCTAGCGAGGTCGGTGGTGAGCAGTTCTTC